This T cell receptor (beta chain) was identified in a study of response to subunit inactivated influenza vaccine. After removal of 4 bases from V and 0 bases from J, the junction contained 10 bases not matched to a gene. CDR1 SGHRS and CDR2 YFSETQ come from the germline V gene. The CDR3 consists of 16 residues. TCRdb reprocessed the RT-PCR reads via MiXCR and lists one record per CDR3 protein. Among roughly 550,000 distinct CDR3 sequences listed, approximately 20% were seen once. In addition, the sample was reused for a study of T cells expressing NK-cell markers. That study adds: 5'RACE template switching with UMIs produced the TCR beta cDNA. NKG2C+ dominant clonotypes from several donors made up about 1.0-7.5% of CD8+ T cells. The leading position in the CD3+CD56-NKG2C+ fraction of a handful of donors also went to these clonotypes. Expanded NKG2C+ T cell clones had unclear HCMV specificity.

The sequence derives from a man in his forties or fifties who received an inactivated influenza vaccine. The sample in question was CD4+ T cells sorted from PBMCs, obtained 11 to 12 days after vaccination. The V call is TRBV5-1, the J call TRBJ2-7, with 7 bases lining up with TRBD1. The CDR3 region is CASSTNRGLSSYEQYF. DNA of the CDR3: TGCGCCAGCAGCACTAACAGGGGCTTAAGCTCCTACGAGCAGTACTTC.